This TCR beta chain derives from a study of blood T cell repertoires in COVID-19. The wider study: The cDNA or gDNA used as material had been derived from T cells, B-cell-depleted T cells, or PBMCs.

In the authors' workflow: Amplification with reference gene primers provided the estimates of nucleated cell counts. The method was immunoSEQ multiplex PCR; TCRdb's version includes in-frame clones alone and lacks a portion of them. The DNA gave D and trimming, while V, J and clone size come from that table. The sample carries fewer than 20,000 clones, roughly three quarters recorded once. J lost 10 bases, V lost 2 bases, and 11 bases had no gene match. The CDR3 spans 16 residues. Germline V gives CDR1 SGHVS, CDR2 FNYEAQ. The receptor was isolated from a man in his 70s with active or convalescent COVID-19. This chain joins TRBV7-6 and TRBJ2-3; TRBD2 matches 11 bases. The sample taken for sequencing was peripheral blood. The CDR3 nucleotides read TGTGCCAGCAGCTTAAGTCCTAGCGGGGGGACCTCGGCGCAGTATTTT. This sequence encodes CASSLSPSGGTSAQYF. Together with reference TRBV7-6 and TRBJ2-3, the CDR3 gives the full variable domain: GAGVSQSPRYKVTKRGQDVALRCDPISGHVSLYWYRQALGQGPEFLTYFNYEAQQDKSGLPNDRFSAERPEGSISTLTIQRTEQRDSAMYRCASSLSPSGGTSAQYFGPGTRLTVL.